This TCR beta chain originates from a study of spatial heterogeneity in lung cancer. Study-wide context: Detected beta-chain sequences consistently exceeded alpha-chain sequences. Study-level points and caveats: Estimates put coverage of tumor T cells approximately 7% for alpha and about 14% for beta chains. Mutation tallies in tumors tracked expanded intratumoral alpha and beta TCR counts.

Time point noted: sample taken at primary tumor resection. The donors were some 70 patients with non-small cell lung cancer that was early-stage and untreated. On this clonotype itself: Antigen specificity is unknown.

The presence of a unique molecular identifier marked each TCR cDNA molecule. TCRdb itself ran the 5' RACE reads through MiXCR, one entry per CDR3 protein. The data contain roughly 10,000 distinct CDR3 sequences, 8% of them singletons. Germline CDR1 is SQVTM and CDR2 is ANQGSEA. The CDR3 contains 12 residues. The junction had 1 base not matched to a gene; V was cut back by 2 bases and J by 4 bases. The specimen was lung tumor tissue, collected at surgery. The sequence derives from a male donor with early-stage non-small cell lung cancer. The genes are TRBV29-1 and TRBJ2-5; 7 nucleotides agree with TRBD2. The CDR3 DNA sequence: TGCAGCGTTGAATCTAGCGGAGAGACCCAGTACTTC. Translated: CSVESSGETQYF.